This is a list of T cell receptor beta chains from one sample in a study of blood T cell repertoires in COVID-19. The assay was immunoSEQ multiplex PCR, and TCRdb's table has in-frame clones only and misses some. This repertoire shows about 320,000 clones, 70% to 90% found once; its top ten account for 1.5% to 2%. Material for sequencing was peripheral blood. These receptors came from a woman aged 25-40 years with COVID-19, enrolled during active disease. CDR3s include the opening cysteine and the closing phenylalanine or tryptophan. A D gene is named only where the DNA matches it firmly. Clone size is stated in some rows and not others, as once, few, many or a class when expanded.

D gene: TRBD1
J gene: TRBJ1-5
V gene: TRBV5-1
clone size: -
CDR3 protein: CASSRTGTGDQPQHF
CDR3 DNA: TGCGCCAGCAGTCGAACCGGGACAGGGGATCAGCCCCAGCATTTT

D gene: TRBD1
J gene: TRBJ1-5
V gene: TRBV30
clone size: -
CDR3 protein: CAWSAGQASNQPQHF
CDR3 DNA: TGTGCCTGGAGTGCCGGACAGGCCAGCAATCAGCCCCAGCATTTT

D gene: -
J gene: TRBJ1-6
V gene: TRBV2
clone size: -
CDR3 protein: CASSVYPEPLHF
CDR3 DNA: TGTGCCAGCAGCGTCTACCCCGAGCCCCTCCACTTT

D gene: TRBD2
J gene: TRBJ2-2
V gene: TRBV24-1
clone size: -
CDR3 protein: CATSDPAGAFTGELFF
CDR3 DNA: TGTGCCACCAGTGATCCAGCGGGGGCCTTTACCGGGGAGCTGTTTTTT

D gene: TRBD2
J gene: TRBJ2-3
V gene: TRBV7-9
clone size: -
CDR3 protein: CASSLLGSGEVDTQYF
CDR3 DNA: TGTGCCAGCAGCTTACTGGGTAGCGGGGAGGTAGATACGCAGTATTTT

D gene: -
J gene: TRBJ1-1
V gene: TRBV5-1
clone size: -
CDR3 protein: CASSDGGRAFF
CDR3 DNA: TGCGCCAGCAGCGATGGAGGGAGAGCTTTCTTT

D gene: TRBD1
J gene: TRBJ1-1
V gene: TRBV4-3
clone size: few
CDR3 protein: CASSRTGSGAMNTEAFF
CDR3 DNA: TGCGCCAGCAGCCGGACAGGCAGTGGAGCCATGAACACTGAAGCTTTCTTT

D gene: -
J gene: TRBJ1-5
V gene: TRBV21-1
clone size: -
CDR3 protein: CASSKPGQGRQPQHF
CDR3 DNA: TGTGCCAGCAGCAAACCGGGACAGGGCAGACAGCCCCAGCATTTT

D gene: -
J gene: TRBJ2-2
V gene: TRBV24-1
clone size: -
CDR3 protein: CATSDLGGPNTGELFF
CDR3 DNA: TGTGCCACCAGTGATCTCGGGGGGCCCAACACCGGGGAGCTGTTTTTT

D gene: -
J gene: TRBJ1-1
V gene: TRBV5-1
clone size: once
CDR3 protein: CASSLYGTEPATEAFF
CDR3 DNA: TGCGCCAGCAGCTTGTACGGCACAGAACCTGCCACTGAAGCTTTCTTT

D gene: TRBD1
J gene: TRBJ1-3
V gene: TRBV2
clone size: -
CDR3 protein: CASSESQGAGGNTIYF
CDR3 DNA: TGTGCCAGCAGTGAAAGTCAGGGGGCAGGTGGAAACACCATATATTTT

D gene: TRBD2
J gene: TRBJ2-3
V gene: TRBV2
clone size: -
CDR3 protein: CASSESLAGGSADTQYF
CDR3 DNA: TGTGCCAGCAGTGAGTCACTAGCGGGGGGAAGCGCAGATACGCAGTATTTT

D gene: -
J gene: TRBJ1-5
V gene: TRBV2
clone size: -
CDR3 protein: CASSEETGQPQHF
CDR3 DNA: TGTGCCAGCAGTGAAGAAACGGGTCAGCCCCAGCATTTT

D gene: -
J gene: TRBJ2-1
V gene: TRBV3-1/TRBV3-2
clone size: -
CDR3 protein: CASSQTLSATYNEQFF
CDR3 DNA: TGTGCCAGCAGCCAAACTCTAAGCGCCACCTACAATGAGCAGTTCTTC

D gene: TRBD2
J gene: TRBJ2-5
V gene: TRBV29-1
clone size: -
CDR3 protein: CSLIPSGGQETQYF
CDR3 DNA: TGCAGCTTAATACCTAGCGGGGGCCAAGAGACCCAGTACTTC

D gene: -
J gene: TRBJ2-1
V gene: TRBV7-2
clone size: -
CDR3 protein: CASTLRDSYSYNEQFF
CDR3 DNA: TGTGCCAGCACCCTTAGGGACTCTTATTCTTACAATGAGCAGTTCTTC

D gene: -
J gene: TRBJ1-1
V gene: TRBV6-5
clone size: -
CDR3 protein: CASSPERGTRGAFF
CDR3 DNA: TGTGCCAGCAGTCCGGAAAGGGGGACTAGAGGAGCTTTCTTT

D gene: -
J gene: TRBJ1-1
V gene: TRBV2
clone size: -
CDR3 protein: CASSEREGTEAFF
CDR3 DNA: TGTGCCAGCAGTGAGCGGGAAGGCACTGAAGCTTTCTTT

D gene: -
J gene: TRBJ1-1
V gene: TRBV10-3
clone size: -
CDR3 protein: CAISDRGLPNTEAFF
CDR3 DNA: TGTGCCATCAGTGACCGGGGACTTCCGAACACTGAAGCTTTCTTT

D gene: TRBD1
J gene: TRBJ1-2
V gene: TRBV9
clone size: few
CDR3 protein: CASSVGLDRAGDYGYTF
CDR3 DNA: TGTGCCAGCAGCGTAGGTTTGGACAGGGCCGGGGACTATGGCTACACCTTC

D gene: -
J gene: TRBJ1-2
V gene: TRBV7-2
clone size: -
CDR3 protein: CASSLGGDSYGYTF
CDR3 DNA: TGTGCCAGCAGCCTGGGGGGGGATAGCTATGGCTACACCTTC

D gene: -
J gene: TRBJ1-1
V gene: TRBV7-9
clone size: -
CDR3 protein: CASSLTNTKNTEAFF
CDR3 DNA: TGTGCCAGCAGCTTAACTAACACGAAGAACACTGAAGCTTTCTTT

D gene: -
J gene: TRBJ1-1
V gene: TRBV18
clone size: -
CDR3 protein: CASSPRFGQTNTEAFF
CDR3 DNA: TGTGCCAGCTCACCACGATTCGGACAGACTAACACTGAAGCTTTCTTT

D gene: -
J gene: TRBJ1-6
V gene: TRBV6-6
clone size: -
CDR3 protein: CASSYSPQDSLHF
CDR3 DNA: TGTGCCAGCAGTTACTCGCCCCAGGATTCCCTCCACTTT

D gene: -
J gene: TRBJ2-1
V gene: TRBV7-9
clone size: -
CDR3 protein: CASSLVGRYNEQFF
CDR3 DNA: TGTGCCAGCAGCTTAGTTGGTCGGTACAATGAGCAGTTCTTC

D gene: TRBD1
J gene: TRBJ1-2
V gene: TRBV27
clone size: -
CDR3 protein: CASSLDRVAGYTF
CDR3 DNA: TGTGCCAGCAGTCTGGACAGGGTAGCGGGCTACACCTTC

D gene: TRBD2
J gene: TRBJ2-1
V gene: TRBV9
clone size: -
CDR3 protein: CASSVESLASGNEQFF
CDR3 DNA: TGTGCCAGCAGCGTAGAAAGTCTGGCTAGCGGGAATGAGCAGTTCTTC

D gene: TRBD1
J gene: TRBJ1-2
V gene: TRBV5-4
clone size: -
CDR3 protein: CASSLGPGGSYGYTF
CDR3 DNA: TGTGCCAGCAGCTTGGGGCCAGGGGGAAGCTATGGCTACACCTTC

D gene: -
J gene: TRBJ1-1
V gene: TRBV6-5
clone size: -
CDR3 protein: CASSYVGTEAFF
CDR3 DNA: TGTGCCAGCAGTTATGTCGGGACTGAAGCTTTCTTT

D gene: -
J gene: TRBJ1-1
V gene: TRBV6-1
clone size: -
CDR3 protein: CASSEDPLNTEAFF
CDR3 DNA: TGTGCCAGCAGTGAAGATCCCTTGAACACTGAAGCTTTCTTT

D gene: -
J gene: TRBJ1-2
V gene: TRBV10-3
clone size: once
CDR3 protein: CAISEAQGIHYGYTF
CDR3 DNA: TGTGCCATCAGTGAGGCCCAGGGGATCCACTATGGCTACACCTTC

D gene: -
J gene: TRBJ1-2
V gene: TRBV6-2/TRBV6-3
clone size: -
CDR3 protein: CASSLQPVNYGYTF
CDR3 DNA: TGTGCCAGCAGCCTGCAACCGGTGAACTATGGCTACACCTTC

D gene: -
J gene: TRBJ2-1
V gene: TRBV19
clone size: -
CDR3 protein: CASSMGWEYNEQFF
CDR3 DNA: TGTGCCAGTAGTATGGGTTGGGAGTACAATGAGCAGTTCTTC

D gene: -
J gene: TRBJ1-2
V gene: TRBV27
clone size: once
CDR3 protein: CASSLSGGQSYGYTF
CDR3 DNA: TGTGCCAGCAGTTTATCGGGGGGGCAGAGCTATGGCTACACCTTC

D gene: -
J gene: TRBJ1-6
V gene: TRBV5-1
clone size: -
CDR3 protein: CASSLGPQPPRGNSPLHF
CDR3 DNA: TGCGCCAGCAGCTTGGGGCCTCAACCGCCCAGGGGCAATTCACCCCTCCACTTT

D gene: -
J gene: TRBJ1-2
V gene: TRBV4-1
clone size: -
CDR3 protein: CASSQDPQGRYGYTF
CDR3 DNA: TGCGCCAGCAGCCAAGATCCTCAGGGGAGATATGGCTACACCTTC

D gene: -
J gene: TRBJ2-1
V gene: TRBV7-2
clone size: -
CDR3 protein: CASSLELLNNEQFF
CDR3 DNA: TGTGCCAGCAGCTTAGAACTACTTAACAATGAGCAGTTCTTC

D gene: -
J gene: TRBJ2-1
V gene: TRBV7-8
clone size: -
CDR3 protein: CASSENTGRAYNEQFF
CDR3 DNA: TGTGCCAGCAGCGAAAATACAGGGAGAGCCTACAATGAGCAGTTCTTC

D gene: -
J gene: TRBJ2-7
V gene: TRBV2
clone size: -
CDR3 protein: CASSEFIGYEQYF
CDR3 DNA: TGTGCCAGCAGTGAATTTATCGGGTACGAGCAGTACTTC

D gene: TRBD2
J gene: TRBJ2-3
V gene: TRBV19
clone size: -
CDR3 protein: CASSTPPGLAGLDTQYF
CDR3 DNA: TGTGCCAGTAGTACGCCGCCGGGACTAGCGGGGTTAGATACGCAGTATTTT

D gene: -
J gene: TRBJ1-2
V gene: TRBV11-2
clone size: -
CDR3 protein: CASSRGSLEGYTF
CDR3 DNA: TGTGCCAGCAGCAGGGGGAGCTTGGAAGGCTACACCTTC

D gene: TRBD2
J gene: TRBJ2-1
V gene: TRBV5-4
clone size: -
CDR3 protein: CASSRTSGGRSYNEQFF
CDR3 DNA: TGTGCCAGCAGCCGGACTAGCGGGGGCCGCTCCTACAATGAGCAGTTCTTC

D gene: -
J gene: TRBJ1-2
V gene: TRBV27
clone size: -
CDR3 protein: CASSWALNYGYTF
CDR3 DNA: TGTGCCAGCAGTTGGGCACTCAACTATGGCTACACCTTC

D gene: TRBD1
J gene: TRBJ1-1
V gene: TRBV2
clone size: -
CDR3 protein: CASSADRWQNTEAFF
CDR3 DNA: TGTGCCAGCAGCGCGGACAGGTGGCAGAACACTGAAGCTTTCTTT

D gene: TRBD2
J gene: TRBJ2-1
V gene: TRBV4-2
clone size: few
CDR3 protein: CASSQPELAANNEQFF
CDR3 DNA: TGTGCCAGCAGCCAACCCGAACTAGCGGCGAACAATGAGCAGTTCTTC

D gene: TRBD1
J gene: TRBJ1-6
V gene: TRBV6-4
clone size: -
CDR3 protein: CASSRTGGSDSPLHF
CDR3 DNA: TGTGCCAGCAGCCGGACAGGGGGATCGGATTCACCCCTCCACTTT

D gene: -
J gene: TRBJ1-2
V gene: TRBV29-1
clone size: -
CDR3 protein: CSATPDSYGYTF
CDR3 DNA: TGCAGCGCTACGCCGGACAGCTATGGCTACACCTTC

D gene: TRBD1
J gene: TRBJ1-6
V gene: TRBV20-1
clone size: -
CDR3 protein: CSASLQGVNSPLHF
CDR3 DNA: TGCAGTGCTAGTCTACAGGGGGTAAATTCACCCCTCCACTTT

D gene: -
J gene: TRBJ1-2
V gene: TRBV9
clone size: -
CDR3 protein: CASSAGVRGYGYTF
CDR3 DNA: TGTGCCAGCAGCGCAGGGGTTCGGGGCTATGGCTACACCTTC

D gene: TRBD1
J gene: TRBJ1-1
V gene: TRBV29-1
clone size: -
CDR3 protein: CSVVGTAKSNTEAFF
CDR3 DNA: TGCAGCGTTGTTGGGACAGCGAAATCGAACACTGAAGCTTTCTTT

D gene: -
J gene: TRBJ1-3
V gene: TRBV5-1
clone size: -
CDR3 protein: CASSLGPGGNTIYF
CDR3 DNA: TGCGCCAGCAGCTTGGGGCCAGGGGGAAACACCATATATTTT

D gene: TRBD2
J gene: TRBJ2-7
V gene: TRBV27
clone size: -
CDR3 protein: CASSLGYMSSGAERQYF
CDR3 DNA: TGTGCCAGCAGTTTAGGGTATATGTCTAGCGGGGCTGAGAGGCAGTACTTC

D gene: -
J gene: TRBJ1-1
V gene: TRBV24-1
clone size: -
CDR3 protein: CATSDGNREEAFF
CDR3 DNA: TGTGCCACCAGTGATGGCAACAGGGAGGAAGCTTTCTTT

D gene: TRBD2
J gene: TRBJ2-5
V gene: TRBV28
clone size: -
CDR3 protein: CASSLLGARGVETQYF
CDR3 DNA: TGTGCCAGCAGTTTATTAGGGGCGCGGGGGGTGGAGACCCAGTACTTC

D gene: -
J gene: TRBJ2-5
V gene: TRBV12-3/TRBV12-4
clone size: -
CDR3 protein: CASSFSSAETQYF
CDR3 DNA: TGTGCCAGCAGTTTTTCCAGTGCAGAGACCCAGTACTTC

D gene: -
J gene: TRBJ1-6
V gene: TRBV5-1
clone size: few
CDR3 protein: CASSHEGGEGSPLHF
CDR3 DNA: TGCGCCAGCAGCCACGAGGGGGGGGAAGGTTCACCCCTCCACTTT

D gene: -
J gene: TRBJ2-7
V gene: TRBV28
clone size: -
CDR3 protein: CASSTRGKPPYEQYF
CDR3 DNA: TGTGCCAGCAGTACTAGGGGGAAACCTCCCTACGAGCAGTACTTC

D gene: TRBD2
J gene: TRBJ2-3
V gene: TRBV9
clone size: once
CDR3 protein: CASSVGLAATDTQYF
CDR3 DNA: TGTGCCAGCAGCGTCGGCCTAGCGGCGACAGATACGCAGTATTTT

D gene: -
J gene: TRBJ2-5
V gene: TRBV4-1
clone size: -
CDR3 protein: CASSQAIQETQYF
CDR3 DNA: TGCGCCAGCAGCCAAGCTATCCAAGAGACCCAGTACTTC

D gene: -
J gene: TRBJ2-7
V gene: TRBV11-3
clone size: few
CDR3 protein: CASSFEAVSYEQYF
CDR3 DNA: TGTGCCAGCAGCTTTGAGGCGGTATCCTACGAGCAGTACTTC